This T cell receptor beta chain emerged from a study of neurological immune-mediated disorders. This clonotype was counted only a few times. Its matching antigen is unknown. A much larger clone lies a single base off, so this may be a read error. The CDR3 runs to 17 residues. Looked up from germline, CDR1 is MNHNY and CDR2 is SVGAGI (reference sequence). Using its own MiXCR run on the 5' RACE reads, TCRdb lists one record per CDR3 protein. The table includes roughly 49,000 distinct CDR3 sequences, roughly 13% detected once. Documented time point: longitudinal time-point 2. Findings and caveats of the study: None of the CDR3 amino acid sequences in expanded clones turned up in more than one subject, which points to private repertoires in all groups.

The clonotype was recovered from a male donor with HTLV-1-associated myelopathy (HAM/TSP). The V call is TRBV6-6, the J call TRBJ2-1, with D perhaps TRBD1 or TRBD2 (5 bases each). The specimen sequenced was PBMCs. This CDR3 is CASSHTGRLGLGNERFF. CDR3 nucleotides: TGTGCCAGCAGTCACACGGGACGTCTTGGGTTAGGCAATGAGCGGTTCTTC.